The TCR beta chain described here comes from a study of cytomegalovirus exposure and HLA in healthy donors. Study overall: HLA-typed donors were the source of about 90 million unique TCRs held in an early data release. Of all 370 or so donors who were genotyped, about 84% belonged to the Caucasian-associated ancestry cluster.

Of note for this clone: Antigen unknown.

PCR was performed using 60 Vbeta and 13 Jbeta primers. Only in-frame clones appear in the TCRdb table, and some are missing; sequencing was by immunoSEQ multiplex PCR. The data hold about 81,000 clones, with 77% observed a single time. Study outcomes and limitations: Later, TCR association rates were found to vary by HLA locus, highest for DRB1 and lowest for HLA-C. Earlier analysis found most TCR beta V segments productive about 90% or about 30% of the time.

Germline V CDR1 and CDR2: SGHTA, FQGNSA. V trimming: 6 bases; J trimming: 5 bases; junction bases outside the gene matches: 5. The CDR3 has 16 amino acids. The TCR originated in a man aged 50 to 59 in good health and CMV-seropositive. Input material: PBMCs. The rearrangement joins TRBV7-2 to TRBJ2-1; 15 bases are a match to TRBD2. The CDR3 loop is CASSFGLAGGHNEQFF. The CDR3 DNA reads TGTGCCAGCAGTTTTGGACTAGCGGGAGGGCACAATGAGCAGTTCTTC.